Given below is one T cell receptor beta chain in context. Prior to thyroid surgery, none of the patients had received any treatment. CDR3 size: 13 residues. Per the germline V gene, CDR1 is DFQATT and CDR2 is SNEGSKA (reference sequence). Trimming pared 3 bases from V and 0 bases from J, leaving 6 bases between. This specimen belongs to a study of metastatic and nonmetastatic thyroid tumors. TCRdb re-processed the PCR reads through MiXCR. This sample has roughly 5,000 clones; more than 35% occur once, and the top ten carry 16%. This chain joins TRBV20-1 and TRBJ1-5; D gene ambiguous. Specimen: tumor tissue. This clonotype originated in a male donor with papillary thyroid cancer or a benign thyroid nodule (not recorded which). Some clones in this sample may be carry-over from other donors' samples. The CDR3 DNA is TGCAGTGCTAGTTTGGATAGCAATCAGCCCCAGCATTTT. Translated: CSASLDSNQPQHF.